The 5 T cell receptor beta chains reported below all come from one sample, sequenced in a study of blood T cells in healthy people across ages (dated by TCRdb to between 2014 and 2017). The library was made by 5' RACE. Sequencer: Illumina HiSeq 2500. A second about 6 to 11 cycle PCR used a sample-barcoded 5' primer and a J-beta primer mix. TCRdb cleaned the public reads at Q25 with fastp, built clones with MiXCR and kept in-frame beta chains. For every CDR3 protein sequence, its rows merge into one entry that carries the most common genes and DNA. A total of approximately 700,000 distinct CDR3 sequences appear in this sample, approximately 30% of them only once. Of the sample, about 16% is held by the ten largest clones. The material sequenced was blood. These receptors were collected from a woman over 75 in good health. Donor details come from another sample of the same person, matched by shared clones.

This clonotype was seen at least ten times. The chain recombines TRBV6-2 or TRBV6-3 with TRBJ2-5; 11 bases fit TRBD2. CDR1 and CDR2 from the germline V gene are MNHEY and SVGEGT. V was clipped by 0 bases and J by 11 bases; unmatched bases: 8. CDR3 length equals 15 residues. The CDR3 region is CASSYSRLAGGHQYF. The CDR3 nucleotides are TGTGCCAGCAGTTACTCGCGTCTAGCGGGGGGCCATCAGTACTTC.

The chain carries TRBV20-1 and TRBJ1-1, with D unclear. In germline, CDR1 is DFQATT, CDR2 SNEGSKA (reference sequence). This CDR3 spans 13 amino acids. V lost 2 bases and J lost 6, with 13 bases in between. The DNA for the CDR3 is TGCAGTGCTAGACCGGGTGCGCTATCTGAAGCTTTCTTT. This sequence encodes CSARPGALSEAFF.

This clonotype occurred many times. The chain uses TRBV12-3 or TRBV12-4 and TRBJ2-1; TRBD2 matches 9 bases. The junction had 10 bases not matched to a gene; V was cut back by 10 bases and J by 9 bases. CDR3 length: 13 amino acids. For the CDR3, the DNA is TGTGCCATCGCGGGCGGGGGGGCCGGTGAGCAGTTCTTC. The encoded protein is CAIAGGGAGEQFF.

CDR3 in amino acids: CASRKRGGADTQYF. The CDR3 DNA follows: TGTGCCAGCAGAAAGAGAGGGGGGGCAGATACGCAGTATTTT. The chain employs TRBV12-3 or TRBV12-4 and TRBJ2-3, with a weak D call TRBD2 (7 bases). The V and J ends lost 6 bases and 4 bases respectively, with 14 bases between them. The CDR3 sequence is 14 residues long.

A few counts support this clonotype. This chain connects TRBV30 to TRBJ2-1, with a weak D call TRBD2 (7 bases). The CDR3 contains 14 residues. CDR1 and CDR2 from the germline V gene are GTSNPN and SVGIG (reference sequence). V was cut by 5 bases and J by 6 bases, with 17 bases left in between. CDR3 DNA: TGTGCCTGGGGACGGGGGGCCCTTGGCAATGAGCAGTTCTTC. It translates to CAWGRGALGNEQFF.